The clone carrying this TCR beta chain was detected many times. The antigen remains unidentified. The final CDR3 position lacks the conserved phenylalanine or tryptophan, pointing to a likely read error. Germline V gene lookup returns CDR1 MGHDK and CDR2 SYGVNS. CDR3 length: 14 amino acids. Trimming removed 7 bases from V and 3 bases from J; junction bases left unmatched: 8. The sample comes from a study of T cells in Graves' hyperthyroidism and ophthalmopathy. Study-wide points: Stable hyperthyroidism was separated from ophthalmopathy by a model based on 13 V-J features. Blood shared most expanded thyroid clonotypes above 0.001.

Amplification of TCR beta CDR3 regions used RNA as the template. The HTBI set primed first-round TCR CDR3 RT-PCR. TCRdb reprocessed the multiplex PCR reads via MiXCR and lists one record per CDR3 protein. Among a few hundred thousand distinct CDR3 sequences listed, approximately 44% were seen once. The chain links TRBV25-1 to TRBJ1-1, with 7 bases matching TRBD1. The specimen was peripheral blood or thyroid tissue (not recorded which). The clonotype was recovered from a woman between 18 and 29 years old with Graves' hyperthyroidism. CDR3 DNA sequence: TGTGCCAGCATCGAGGGGGCCGAGGACACTGAAGCTTTCTCT. This translates into CASIEGAEDTEAFS.